Detailed here is one T cell receptor (beta chain). This record comes from a study of OX40 agonist ivuxolimab in advanced cancers. This CDR3 has 14 amino acids. The V and J ends lost 2 bases and 5 bases respectively, with 12 bases between them. Germline V lookup: CDR1 MNHEY, CDR2 SMNVEV (reference sequence). Profiling relied on immunoSEQ multiplex PCR, and the TCRdb table lists in-frame clones only, not all of them. The sample carries approximately 82,000 clones, around 94% recorded once. The clonotype comes from an adult with an advanced solid tumor such as melanoma, head and neck, liver or kidney cancer. This specimen consisted of CD4+ or CD8+ T cells sorted from blood, obtained in a trial of the OX40 agonist ivuxolimab. This chain uses TRBV27 with TRBJ1-2; D is unclear. CDR3 DNA: TGTGCCAGCAGTTTAGGGTTCGTGGGTTATGGCTACACCTTC. Its translation: CASSLGFVGYGYTF.